A selection of T cell receptor beta chains follows, all from one sample in a study of Tregs in tolerant kidney transplant recipients. Measured with immunoSEQ multiplex PCR; TCRdb has only the in-frame clones, and not every one. The sample carries over 60,000 clones, about four fifths recorded once. Input material: CD4+ T cells from blood. These receptors were obtained from a human donor in good health. Each CDR3 is given without its conserved first and last residue. The D gene is left open where the match is weak.

j_gene: TRBJ2-1; v_gene: TRBV11-1; d_gene: NA; CDR3aa: ASSLRFQGEQF
j_gene: TRBJ1-1; v_gene: TRBV4-1; d_gene: NA; CDR3aa: ASSQEGLTNTEAF
j_gene: TRBJ1-4; v_gene: TRBV30; d_gene: NA; CDR3aa: AWTRWGTNEKLF
j_gene: TRBJ2-5; v_gene: TRBV7-9; d_gene: TRBD1; CDR3aa: ASSLGTPGGQETQY
j_gene: TRBJ2-2; v_gene: TRBV7-2; d_gene: NA; CDR3aa: ASSQSLQNTGELF
j_gene: TRBJ2-1; v_gene: TRBV18; d_gene: NA; CDR3aa: ASSPAGATYNEQF
j_gene: TRBJ2-1; v_gene: TRBV6-1; d_gene: NA; CDR3aa: ASSAIIGGAYNEQF
j_gene: TRBJ2-2; v_gene: TRBV19; d_gene: NA; CDR3aa: ASSIGPTGELF
j_gene: TRBJ2-5; v_gene: TRBV5-6; d_gene: TRBD2; CDR3aa: ASSLAGGSETQY
j_gene: TRBJ2-7; v_gene: TRBV11-2; d_gene: NA; CDR3aa: ASSLTSLMGEQY
j_gene: TRBJ2-1; v_gene: TRBV5-1; d_gene: NA; CDR3aa: ASSLESLNNEQF
j_gene: TRBJ2-5; v_gene: TRBV4-2; d_gene: NA; CDR3aa: ASSRDPLGFRAEETQY
j_gene: TRBJ2-1; v_gene: TRBV5-4; d_gene: TRBD2; CDR3aa: ASSGTSGFRSYNEQF
j_gene: TRBJ2-2; v_gene: TRBV6-5; d_gene: TRBD2; CDR3aa: ASSYVGTSVGELF
j_gene: TRBJ2-3; v_gene: TRBV5-1; d_gene: NA; CDR3aa: ASSTGGPTDTQY
j_gene: TRBJ2-7; v_gene: TRBV27; d_gene: NA; CDR3aa: ASSLRGESSYEQY
j_gene: TRBJ2-5; v_gene: TRBV20-1; d_gene: NA; CDR3aa: SVQVQETQY
j_gene: TRBJ2-2; v_gene: TRBV21-1; d_gene: NA; CDR3aa: ASSKRTGETTGELF
j_gene: TRBJ2-1; v_gene: TRBV7-2; d_gene: TRBD1; CDR3aa: ASIPDRAGHNEQF
j_gene: TRBJ1-1; v_gene: TRBV19; d_gene: TRBD1; CDR3aa: ATREGAKTEAF
j_gene: TRBJ2-4; v_gene: TRBV9; d_gene: NA; CDR3aa: ASSPAGSHGNIQY
j_gene: TRBJ2-1; v_gene: TRBV9; d_gene: NA; CDR3aa: ASSVLGRGSYNEQF
j_gene: TRBJ2-1; v_gene: TRBV9; d_gene: NA; CDR3aa: ASSVAGAREQF
j_gene: TRBJ1-3; v_gene: TRBV14; d_gene: NA; CDR3aa: ASSAKGSTIY
j_gene: TRBJ2-1; v_gene: TRBV15; d_gene: NA; CDR3aa: ATSRETGVRNEQF
j_gene: TRBJ2-1; v_gene: TRBV7-9; d_gene: NA; CDR3aa: ASSDYVGTTEQF
j_gene: TRBJ1-5; v_gene: TRBV29-1; d_gene: NA; CDR3aa: SVEVGGNQPQH
j_gene: TRBJ1-2; v_gene: TRBV10-3; d_gene: NA; CDR3aa: AIHQGGDSSSKGYT
j_gene: TRBJ1-1; v_gene: TRBV20-1; d_gene: NA; CDR3aa: SARQLTEAF
j_gene: TRBJ1-5; v_gene: TRBV5-1; d_gene: NA; CDR3aa: ASSYGTSNQPQH
j_gene: TRBJ1-6; v_gene: TRBV30; d_gene: NA; CDR3aa: AWRPQGANSPLH
j_gene: TRBJ2-1; v_gene: TRBV7-9; d_gene: TRBD2; CDR3aa: VSLLAGGPQYNEQF
j_gene: TRBJ2-3; v_gene: TRBV6-1; d_gene: NA; CDR3aa: ASSSFYDTQY
j_gene: TRBJ2-4; v_gene: TRBV5-4; d_gene: NA; CDR3aa: ASSLAGSQNIQY
j_gene: TRBJ2-3; v_gene: TRBV5-1; d_gene: NA; CDR3aa: ASSPLGTPIINTDTQY
j_gene: TRBJ1-1; v_gene: TRBV29-1; d_gene: NA; CDR3aa: SVKITGNTEAF
j_gene: TRBJ1-5; v_gene: TRBV5-1; d_gene: TRBD1; CDR3aa: ASSLAPTGTGGQPQH
j_gene: TRBJ2-7; v_gene: TRBV30; d_gene: NA; CDR3aa: AWSVSYEQY
j_gene: TRBJ1-1; v_gene: TRBV5-1; d_gene: NA; CDR3aa: ASSLILNTEAF
j_gene: TRBJ2-1; v_gene: TRBV5-1; d_gene: TRBD2; CDR3aa: ASSFSASGSSYNEQF
j_gene: TRBJ1-1; v_gene: TRBV15; d_gene: TRBD1; CDR3aa: ATSRTGVYTEAF